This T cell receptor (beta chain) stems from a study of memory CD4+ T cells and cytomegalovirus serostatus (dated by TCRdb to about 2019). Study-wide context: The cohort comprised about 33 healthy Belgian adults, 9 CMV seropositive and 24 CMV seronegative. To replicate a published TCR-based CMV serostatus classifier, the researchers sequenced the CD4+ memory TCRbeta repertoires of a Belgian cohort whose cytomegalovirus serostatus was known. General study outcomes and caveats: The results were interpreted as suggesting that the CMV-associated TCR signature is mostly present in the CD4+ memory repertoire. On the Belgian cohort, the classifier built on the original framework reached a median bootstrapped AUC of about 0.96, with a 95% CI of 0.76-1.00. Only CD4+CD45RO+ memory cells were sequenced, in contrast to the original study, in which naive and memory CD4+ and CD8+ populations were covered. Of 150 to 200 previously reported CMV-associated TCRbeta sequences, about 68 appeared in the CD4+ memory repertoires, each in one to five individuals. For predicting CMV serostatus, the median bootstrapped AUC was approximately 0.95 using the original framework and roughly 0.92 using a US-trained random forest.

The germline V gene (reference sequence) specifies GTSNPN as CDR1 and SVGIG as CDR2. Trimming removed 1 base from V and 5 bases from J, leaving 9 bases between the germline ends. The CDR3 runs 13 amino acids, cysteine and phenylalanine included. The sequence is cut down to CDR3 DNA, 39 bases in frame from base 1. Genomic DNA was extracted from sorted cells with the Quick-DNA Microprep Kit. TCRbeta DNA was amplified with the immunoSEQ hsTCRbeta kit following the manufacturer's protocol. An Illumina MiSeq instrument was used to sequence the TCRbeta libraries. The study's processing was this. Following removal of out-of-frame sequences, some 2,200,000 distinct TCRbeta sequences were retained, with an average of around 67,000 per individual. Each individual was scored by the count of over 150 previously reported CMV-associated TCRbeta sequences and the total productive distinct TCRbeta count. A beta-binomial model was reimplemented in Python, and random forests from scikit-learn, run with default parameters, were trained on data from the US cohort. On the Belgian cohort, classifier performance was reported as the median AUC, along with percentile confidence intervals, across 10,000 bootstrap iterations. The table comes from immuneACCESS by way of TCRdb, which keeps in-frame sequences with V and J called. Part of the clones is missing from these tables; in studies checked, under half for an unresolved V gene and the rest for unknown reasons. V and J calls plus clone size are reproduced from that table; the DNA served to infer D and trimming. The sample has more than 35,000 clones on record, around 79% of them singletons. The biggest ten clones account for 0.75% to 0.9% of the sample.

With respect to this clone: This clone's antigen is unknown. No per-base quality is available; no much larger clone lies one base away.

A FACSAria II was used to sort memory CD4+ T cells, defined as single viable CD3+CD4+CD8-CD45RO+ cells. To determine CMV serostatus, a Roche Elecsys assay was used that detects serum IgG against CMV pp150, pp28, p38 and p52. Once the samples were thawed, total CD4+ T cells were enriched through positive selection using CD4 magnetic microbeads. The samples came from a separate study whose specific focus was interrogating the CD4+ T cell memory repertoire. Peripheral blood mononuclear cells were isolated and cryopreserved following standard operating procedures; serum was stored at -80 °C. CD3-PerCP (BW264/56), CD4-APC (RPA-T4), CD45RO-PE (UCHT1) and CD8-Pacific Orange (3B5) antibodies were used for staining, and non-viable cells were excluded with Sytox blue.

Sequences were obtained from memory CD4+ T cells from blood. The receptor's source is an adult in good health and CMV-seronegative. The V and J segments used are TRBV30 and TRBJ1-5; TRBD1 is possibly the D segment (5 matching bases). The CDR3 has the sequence CAWSGREDQPQHF. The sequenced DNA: TGTGCCTGGAGTGGCAGGGAGGATCAGCCCCAGCATTTT. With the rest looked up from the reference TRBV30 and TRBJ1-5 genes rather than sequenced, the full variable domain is SQTIHQWPATLVQPVGSPLSLECTVEGTSNPNLYWYRQAAGRGLQLLFYSVGIGQISSEVPQNLSASRPQDRQFILSSKKLLLSDSGFYLCAWSGREDQPQHFGDGTRLSIL.